This is a list of T cell receptor beta chains from one sample in a study of T cell repertoires in cytomegalovirus infection. TCRdb re-called the reads with MiXCR, one entry per CDR3 protein. The sample comprises about 530,000 distinct CDR3 sequences, approximately 26% of which are singletons, and 13% rests with the top ten. The material sequenced was PBMCs. The receptors derive from a human donor in good health (CMV status not recorded). Some clones in this sample may be carry-over from other donors' samples. The CDR3 runs from the conserved cysteine through the conserved F or W. Some rows mark clone size as missing; the rest say once, few, many or name a class of expanded clone.

clone size	V gene	J gene	CDR3 protein
few	TRBV6-2/TRBV6-3	TRBJ2-3	CASRDSGRAIKTQYF
few	TRBV7-8	TRBJ2-4	CASSFRTGTDIQYF
few	TRBV19	TRBJ1-1	CASSPLPLLGGTEAFF
.	TRBV28	TRBJ2-1	CASRSTGGTGEQFF
many	TRBV7-2	TRBJ2-7	CASRWGTAYEQYF
few	TRBV20-1	TRBJ2-6	CSANHGRSGANVLTF
.	TRBV7-9	TRBJ2-7	CASSLSVRDEQYF
few	TRBV2	TRBJ1-1	CASSYRDSPSEAFF
few	TRBV6-6	TRBJ1-5	CASSVGTGAFQPQHF
.	TRBV29-1	TRBJ2-2	CSVGAGVTGELFF
many	TRBV7-6	TRBJ1-1	CASSYNAQGENTEAFF
few	TRBV6-1	TRBJ2-1	CASRLGPNEQFF
.	TRBV12-3/TRBV12-4	TRBJ1-4	CASRTGTGGATNEKLFF
many	TRBV7-2	TRBJ2-4	CASSLALAPRKENIQYF
many	TRBV20-1	TRBJ1-4	CSASRDGGNEKLFF
many	TRBV7-8	TRBJ1-1	CACSLVGFTANTEAFF
.	TRBV7-3	TRBJ2-1	CASSLTAQVGGEQFF
few	TRBV12-5	TRBJ2-5	CASGLDNLTSGRGETQYF
.	TRBV27	TRBJ1-6	CASRADRGQAPLHF
few	TRBV5-6	TRBJ2-1	CASSFRLAEQFF
.	TRBV24-1	TRBJ2-5	CATSGPTFQETQYF
many	TRBV12-3/TRBV12-4	TRBJ2-1	CASSYSLRDEQFF
.	TRBV6-2/TRBV6-3	TRBJ2-1	CASRSQGTLYNEQFF
.	TRBV20-1	TRBJ1-5	CSAIGQGGQPQHF
few	TRBV7-2	TRBJ1-1	CASSKQVTAAEAFF
many	TRBV4-3	TRBJ2-2	CASSQAGGSYTGELFF
.	TRBV28	TRBJ2-1	CASSLWANGGSGNEQFF
many	TRBV7-8	TRBJ1-2	CASSLRETEGHGYTF
.	TRBV20-1	TRBJ2-1	CSARSPGRSYNEQFF
.	TRBV7-2	TRBJ2-1	CASSPGGGRQFF
.	TRBV5-6	TRBJ2-1	CASSMGTANEQFF
.	TRBV19	TRBJ2-3	CASSGGLTDTQYF
.	TRBV18	TRBJ1-1	CASSPPEALTTQAFF
.	TRBV7-9	TRBJ1-1	CASSLVRLQKMNTEAFF
.	TRBV7-2	TRBJ2-1	CASSLWADNEQSF
.	TRBV27	TRBJ1-1	CASSLGGGGGGTEAFF
.	TRBV28	TRBJ1-1	CASSLSDSTEAFF
few	TRBV6-2/TRBV6-3	TRBJ2-1	CASSYPIAGISYNEQFF
many	TRBV7-9	TRBJ2-3	CASSQRLGGRSADTQYF
.	TRBV7-2	TRBJ1-1	CASSRDGLNTEAFF
.	TRBV27	TRBJ1-2	CASAGTPRGHGYTF
many	TRBV7-8	TRBJ2-7	CASSLDTSGSTYEQYF
few	TRBV6-2/TRBV6-3	TRBJ2-1	CASSPRIGEQFF
few	TRBV11-2	TRBJ1-1	CASRSRDMNTEAFF
.	TRBV9	TRBJ2-7	CASSGSGRHNEQYF
few	TRBV20-1	TRBJ2-5	CSARPPRETQYF
.	TRBV11-3	TRBJ2-1	CASSWGLAGLYNEQFF
few	TRBV7-9	TRBJ2-7	CASSPKIREGPGEQYF
.	TRBV12-3/TRBV12-4	TRBJ2-1	CASSPGLAEKQFF
few	TRBV11-3	TRBJ2-3	CASSLGLAGIPLTDTQYF
.	TRBV9	TRBJ1-4	CASSVGSNEKLFF
.	TRBV20-1	TRBJ2-7	CSAQRDGSYEQYF
many	TRBV7-8	TRBJ1-1	CASSLLVGRLDTEAFF
many	TRBV6-1	TRBJ2-7	CASLLEGSGRTYEQYF
.	TRBV6-1	TRBJ1-5	CASRQVPNQPQHF
.	TRBV14	TRBJ1-2	CASSQGQVTNYGYTF
many	TRBV7-6	TRBJ1-5	CASSLEKDQPQHF
few	TRBV20-1	TRBJ2-2	CSAGQGGTNTGELFF
few	TRBV27	TRBJ2-1	CASRGIAGSSYNEQFF